A selection of T cell receptor beta chains follows, all from one sample in a study of CD8 T cells in ankylosing spondylitis. TCRdb independently ran MiXCR on the 5' RACE reads; one entry per CDR3 protein. Of more than 600,000 distinct CDR3 sequences listed, around 17% are singletons. Sequencing used blood, either unsorted or a sorted T cell fraction (not recorded which). All receptors derive from a male donor with ankylosing spondylitis. Each CDR3 is given with its conserved first and last residue. D genes are given only for firm matches. Only some rows state a clone size, as once, few, many or a class for expanded clones.

>.|few|TRBV20-1|TRBJ2-2
TGCAGTGCTAGAGCTTCGAACACCGGGGAGCTGTTTTTT
CSARASNTGELFF
>.|few|TRBV4-1|TRBJ2-5
TGCGCCAGCAGCCAACAGGGGATCGCGGAGACCCAGTACTTC
CASSQQGIAETQYF
>TRBD1|.|TRBV4-3|TRBJ1-6
TGCGCCAGCAGCCAAGACACCGGGACAGGGAGCTCCTATAATTCACCCCTCCACTTT
CASSQDTGTGSSYNSPLHF
>TRBD1|few|TRBV20-1|TRBJ1-2
TGCAGTGCTATTGACAGGGCTGACTATGGCTACACCTTC
CSAIDRADYGYTF
>.|few|TRBV29-1|TRBJ2-1
TGCAGCGTTGAAGATATGGTAAGGTCCTACAATGAGCAGTTCTTC
CSVEDMVRSYNEQFF
>TRBD2|few|TRBV3-1|TRBJ2-1
TGTGCCAGCAGCCAAGAGAATAGACTAGCGGGGGGGAATGAGCAGTTCTTC
CASSQENRLAGGNEQFF
>.|.|TRBV7-9|TRBJ1-1
TGTGCCAGCAGCGTAGACCGCTGGGGGGAGCCGAACACTGAAGCTTTCTTT
CASSVDRWGEPNTEAFF
>TRBD1|.|TRBV15|TRBJ2-4
TGTGCCACCAGCGCCCTACAGGGGAGTCCAAACATTCAGTACTTC
CATSALQGSPNIQYF
>TRBD1|few|TRBV6-1|TRBJ1-2
TGTGCCAGCAGTGCCGTACAGGGGGCTGCTGGCGGCTACACCTTC
CASSAVQGAAGGYTF
>.|many|TRBV20-1|TRBJ1-1
TGCAGTGCACTCTGGCAGGGGAGCACTGAAGCTTTCTTT
CSALWQGSTEAFF
>TRBD2|.|TRBV5-1|TRBJ2-7
TGCGCCAGCAGCTTGGAGCCTAGCGGGAGTGGGTCCGAGCAGTACTTC
CASSLEPSGSGSEQYF
>TRBD2|.|TRBV12-3/TRBV12-4|TRBJ2-2
TGTGCCAGCAGAACCGGGACTAGCGGAGCCGGAGGCGGGGAGCTGTTTTTT
CASRTGTSGAGGGELFF
>.|few|TRBV27|TRBJ2-3
TGTGCCAGCCAATTCGGGGTGGCCATTAGCACAGATACGCAGTATTTT
CASQFGVAISTDTQYF
>.|.|TRBV12-5|TRBJ2-1
TGTGCTAGTGGTTTGGGGGATTTGGCCCAAGGGTCCTACAATGAGCAGTTCTTC
CASGLGDLAQGSYNEQFF
>.|.|TRBV20-1|TRBJ2-7
TGCAGTGCTAGTCCTAACAGGGCAGGCTACGAGCAGTACTTC
CSASPNRAGYEQYF
>.|many|TRBV15|TRBJ1-5
TGTGCCACCAGCAGACTCCGTGGCGGGGTTGGCAATCAGCCCCAGCATTTT
CATSRLRGGVGNQPQHF
>TRBD2|.|TRBV5-1|TRBJ2-5
TGCGCCAGCAGCTTCAGGCTAGCGGACCAAGAGACCCAGTACTTC
CASSFRLADQETQYF
>.|few|TRBV7-6|TRBJ1-1
TGTGCCAGCAGCCACAGGGTCGAGAACACTGAAGCTTTCTTT
CASSHRVENTEAFF
>TRBD2|.|TRBV7-3|TRBJ2-2
TGTGCCAGCAGCTTTCAAGCGGGAACCGGGGAGCTGTTTTTT
CASSFQAGTGELFF
>.|few|TRBV4-2|TRBJ2-1
TGTGCCAGCAGCCAAGATGACAGAAAGACCTACAATGAGCAGTTCTTC
CASSQDDRKTYNEQFF